The clone carrying this T cell receptor beta chain was detected only a few times. Its specificity is unknown. TCRdb re-called the RT-PCR reads with MiXCR, one entry per CDR3 protein. Here the sample spans 300,000 to 350,000 distinct CDR3 sequences, less than 25% being singletons. This record comes from a study of response to subunit inactivated influenza vaccine. Trimming removed 6 bases at V and 0 bases at J, with 11 bases between. The CDR3 is 13 residues long. CDR1 is SQVTM and CDR2 is ANQGSEA in the germline V gene. Study-wide findings and caveats: Each seasonal influenza vaccination recruits few new T cells, the authors suggested.

The chain is built from TRBV29-1 and TRBJ1-1; no clear D gene. The source of this sequence is a man between 50 and 70 years old who received an inactivated influenza vaccine. The sample here was PBMCs from blood, taken approximately 20 months after vaccination. The CDR3 DNA sequence: TGCAGCGTGCCCGATAAGGTGAACACTGAAGCTTTCTTT. As protein: CSVPDKVNTEAFF.